This T cell receptor (beta chain) was sequenced in a study of cytomegalovirus exposure and HLA in healthy donors. Study results and caveats: Per a prior analysis, the majority of TCR beta V segments were productive roughly 87% or roughly 30% of the time.

Details on this clone: Its specificity is unknown.

It was with 60 Vbeta and 13 Jbeta primers that the PCR ran. The assay was immunoSEQ multiplex PCR, and TCRdb's table has in-frame clones only and misses some. The table counts tens of thousands of clones; roughly 3.3% lies in the top ten. The V and J ends lost 2 bases and 3 bases, in that order; junction bases with no gene match: 7. This CDR3 region has 16 residues. Germline values: CDR1 MNHEY, CDR2 SMNVEV (reference sequence). The sequenced sample consisted of PBMCs. The sequence was collected from a man in his forties in good health and CMV-seronegative. The rearrangement uses TRBV27 and TRBJ2-5; TRBD2 agrees at 9 bases. The CDR3 sequence: CASSLIAGGPKETQYF. DNA for the CDR3: TGTGCCAGCAGTTTAATTGCGGGAGGGCCAAAAGAGACCCAGTACTTC.